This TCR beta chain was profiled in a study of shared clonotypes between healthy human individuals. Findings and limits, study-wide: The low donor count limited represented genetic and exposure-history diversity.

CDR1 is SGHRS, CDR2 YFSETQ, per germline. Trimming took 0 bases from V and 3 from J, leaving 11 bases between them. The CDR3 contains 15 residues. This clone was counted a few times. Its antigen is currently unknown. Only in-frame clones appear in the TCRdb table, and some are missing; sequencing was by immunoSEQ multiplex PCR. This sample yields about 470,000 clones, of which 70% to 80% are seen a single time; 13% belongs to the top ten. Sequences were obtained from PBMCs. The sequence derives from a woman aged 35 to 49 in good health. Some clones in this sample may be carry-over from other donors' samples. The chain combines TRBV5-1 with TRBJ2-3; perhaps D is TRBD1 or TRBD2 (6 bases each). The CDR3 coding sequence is TGCGCCAGCAGCTTGGGACTAGGGGGAACAGATACGCAGTATTTT. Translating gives CASSLGLGGTDTQYF.